The clone carrying this T cell receptor beta chain was counted between two and nine times. No antigen is known for it. Extraction of PBMCs used 7.5 to 10 ml of fresh peripheral blood. V trimming: 7 bases; J trimming: 5 bases; junction bases outside the gene matches: 13. The CDR3 length is 16 residues. CDR1 MNHNS and CDR2 SASEGT come from the germline V gene. This entry comes from a study of T cells in Graves' hyperthyroidism and ophthalmopathy. The wider study: The blood sample was taken at first diagnosis, before treatment began. Study-wide results and caveats: The model predicted ophthalmopathy a median approximately 6 months before onset.

RNA transcripts gave rise to amplified TCR beta CDR3 regions. A first-round RT-PCR of the TCR CDR3 used the HTBI primer set. A single record per CDR3 protein comes from TCRdb applying MiXCR to the multiplex PCR reads. The table records approximately 600,000 distinct CDR3 sequences, around 21% of them present only once. The TCR originated in a man aged 25 to 40 with Graves' ophthalmopathy. Material: blood. The chain couples TRBV6-1 to TRBJ2-5, with 10 bases that match TRBD1. The CDR3 region is CASNRGQGGIRETQYF. As DNA, the CDR3 is TGTGCCAGCAATCGAGGACAGGGGGGGATCAGGGAGACCCAGTACTTC.